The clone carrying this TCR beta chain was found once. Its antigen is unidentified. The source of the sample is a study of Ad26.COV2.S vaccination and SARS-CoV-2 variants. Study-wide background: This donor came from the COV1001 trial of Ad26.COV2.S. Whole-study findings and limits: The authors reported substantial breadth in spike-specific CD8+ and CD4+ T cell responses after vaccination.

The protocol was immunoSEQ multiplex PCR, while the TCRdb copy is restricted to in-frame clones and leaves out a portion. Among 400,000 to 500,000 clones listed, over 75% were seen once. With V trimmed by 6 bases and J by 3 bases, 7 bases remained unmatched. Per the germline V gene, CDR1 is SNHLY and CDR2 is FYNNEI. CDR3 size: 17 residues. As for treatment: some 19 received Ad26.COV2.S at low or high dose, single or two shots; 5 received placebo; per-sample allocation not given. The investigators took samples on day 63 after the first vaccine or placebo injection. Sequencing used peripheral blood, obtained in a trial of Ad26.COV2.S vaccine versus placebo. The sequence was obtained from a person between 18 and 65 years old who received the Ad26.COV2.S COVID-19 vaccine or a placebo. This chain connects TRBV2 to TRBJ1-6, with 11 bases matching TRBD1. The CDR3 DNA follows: TGTGCCAGCAGACGGACAGGGGGCATCCTCTATAATTCACCCCTCCACTTT. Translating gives CASRRTGGILYNSPLHF.